Below are 16 T cell receptor beta chains sequenced from a single sample in a study of OX40 agonist ivuxolimab in advanced cancers. Only in-frame clones appear in the TCRdb table, and some are missing; sequencing was by immunoSEQ multiplex PCR. The sample lists over 30,000 clones; roughly 82% were seen once. Sequencing was performed on CD4+ or CD8+ T cells sorted from blood, taken in a trial of the OX40 agonist ivuxolimab. The source is an adult with an advanced solid tumor such as melanoma, head and neck, liver or kidney cancer.

The V and J genes are TRBV7-2 and TRBJ1-2; 8 nucleotides agree with TRBD1. The CDR3 length is 16 residues. Germline CDR1 reads SGHTA; CDR2 reads FQGNSA. The V gene end was trimmed by 1 base and the J gene end by 7 bases; junction bases not matched to a gene: 11. The CDR3 region is CASSLDLGQGSTGYTF. CDR3 nucleotide sequence: TGTGCCAGCAGCTTAGACCTAGGACAGGGCTCGACTGGCTACACCTTC.

This sequence joins TRBV30 and TRBJ2-7; 9 bases align to TRBD2. Per the germline V gene, CDR1 is GTSNPN and CDR2 is SVGIG (reference sequence). CDR3 length: 17 residues. With 2 bases clipped from V and 2 bases from J, the junction kept 13 bases outside the gene matches. CDR3 sequence (DNA): TGTGCCTGGAGTCCACGACCCAAAAGCGGGGGGACCTACGAGCAGTACTTC. It yields the protein CAWSPRPKSGGTYEQYF. Together with reference TRBV30 and TRBJ2-7, the CDR3 gives the full variable domain: SQTIHQWPATLVQPVGSPLSLECTVEGTSNPNLYWYRQAAGRGLQLLFYSVGIGQISSEVPQNLSASRPQDRQFILSSKKLLLSDSGFYLCAWSPRPKSGGTYEQYFGPGTRLTVT.

The chain recombines TRBV6-1 with TRBJ1-6, with D uncertain. Germline V lookup: CDR1 MNHNS, CDR2 SASEGT. Trimming took off 6 bases at V and 3 bases at J, with 3 bases between the two ends. This CDR3 has 12 amino acids. CDR3 in amino acids: CASRDYNSPLHF. CDR3 DNA sequence: TGTGCCAGCAGGGACTATAATTCACCCCTCCACTTT.

The CDR3 region is CASSYSPSGEETQYF. The CDR3 DNA is TGTGCCAGCAGTTACTCGCCTAGCGGGGAAGAGACCCAGTACTTC. The chain combines TRBV6-5 with TRBJ2-5, with 9 nucleotides matching TRBD2. V shed 0 bases, J shed 3 bases, and the junction held 2 bases outside the gene matches. Germline CDR1 is MNHEY and CDR2 is SVGAGI. The length of the CDR3 is 15 residues.

This chain joins TRBV6-5 and TRBJ2-2; D may be TRBD1 (7 bases). The V gene's germline CDR1 is MNHEY and CDR2 SVGAGI. V was trimmed by 9 bases and J by 3 bases, leaving 14 bases between them. The length of the CDR3 is 14 residues. The CDR3 loop reads CASRRDRDTGELFF. As DNA, the CDR3 is TGTGCCAGTAGGCGGGACAGAGACACCGGGGAGCTGTTTTTT.

This chain joins TRBV7-8 and TRBJ2-5; a weak D match, TRBD1 (5 bases). This CDR3 has 16 amino acids. Trimming took 1 base from V and 5 from J, leaving 17 bases between them. In germline, CDR1 is SGHVS, CDR2 FQNEAQ. The CDR3 reads CASSLVPTLPGETQYF. As DNA, the CDR3 is TGTGCCAGCAGCTTAGTACCCACATTACCAGGGGAGACCCAGTACTTC. The full variable domain, with the rest looked up from reference TRBV7-8 and TRBJ2-5, is GAGVSQSPRYKVAKRGQDVALRCDPISGHVSLFWYQQALGQGPEFLTYFQNEAQLDKSGLPSDRFFAERPEGSVSTLKIQRTQQEDSAVYLCASSLVPTLPGETQYFGPGTRLLVL.

The V gene is TRBV7-2, the J gene TRBJ1-3, with unresolved D. The CDR3 has 12 amino acids. Trimming left V 5 bases short and J 2 bases short, with 4 bases between. Germline values: CDR1 SGHTA, CDR2 FQGNSA. CDR3: CASSRTGNTIYF. Written as DNA, the CDR3 is TGTGCCAGCAGCCGCACTGGAAACACCATATATTTT.

Points on this clone: The CDR3 ends on some other residue instead of the conserved phenylalanine or tryptophan, so this is likely a read error. This sequence joins TRBV28 and TRBJ1-1; the D gene is possibly TRBD1 (6 bases). This CDR3 comprises 15 residues. V gave up 1 base and J gave up 6 bases, with 15 bases separating them. Germline CDR1 and CDR2: MDHEN and SYDVKM. The CDR3 DNA reads as TGTGCCAGCAGTTTATTCGGGGGGCCCGTCTCTGAAGCTTTCCTT. Translated, it gives CASSLFGGPVSEAFL.

The rearrangement links TRBV6-1 to TRBJ2-3; 10 bases match TRBD1. The germline CDR1 and CDR2 sequences are MNHNS and SASEGT. This CDR3 comprises 15 residues. V gave up 4 bases and J gave up 7 bases; unmatched junction bases: 8. The CDR3 sequence is CASSVTRDRGYTQYF. The DNA for the CDR3 is TGTGCCAGCAGTGTAACAAGGGACAGGGGATATACGCAGTATTTT.

This clone has only a few counts. The J gene is TRBJ1-2, the V gene TRBV6-1; no clear D. This CDR3 has 14 amino acids. Trimming removed 5 bases from V and 4 bases from J, with 14 bases in between. From germline, CDR1 is MNHNS and CDR2 SASEGT. The CDR3 DNA is TGTGCCAGCAGTACCTTCGTCCCCTTCTATGGCTACACCTTC. Its translation is CASSTFVPFYGYTF.

The CDR3 bases are TGTGCCAGCAGCGGAAGTGGAGGCGTCTACGAGCAGTACTTC. It translates to CASSGSGGVYEQYF. The chain employs TRBV7-9 and TRBJ2-7, with a weak D call TRBD2 (5 bases). CDR3 length equals 14 residues. V gave up 5 bases and J gave up 3 bases, with 14 bases separating them. Looked up from germline, CDR1 is SEHNR and CDR2 is FQNEAQ (reference sequence).

V usage is TRBV5-4 and J usage is TRBJ2-1, with 9 bases that match TRBD1. J gave up 9 bases and V 4 bases, and 8 bases lay outside the gene matches. Germline V lookup: CDR1 SGHNT, CDR2 YYREEE (reference sequence). The CDR3 runs to 14 residues. The DNA of the CDR3 is TGTGCCAGCAGCAGGACAGGGGCCGGTGGTGAGCAGTTCTTC. Translation: CASSRTGAGGEQFF. Filled out from reference TRBV5-4 and TRBJ2-1, the complete variable domain reads ETGVTQSPTHLIKTRGQQVTLRCSSQSGHNTVSWYQQALGQGPQFIFQYYREEENGRGNFPPRFSGLQFPNYSSELNVNALELDDSALYLCASSRTGAGGEQFFGPGTRLTVL.

The V gene is TRBV2, the J gene TRBJ1-2, with 8 bases lining up with TRBD1. The V gene's germline CDR1 is SNHLY and CDR2 FYNNEI. Germline trimming cut 2 bases from V and 5 bases from J; bases unmatched to any gene: 7. This CDR3 comprises 15 residues. The CDR3 here is CASSERQGARYGYTF. CDR3 in DNA: TGTGCCAGCAGTGAACGCCAGGGGGCGCGGTATGGCTACACCTTC.

The count of this clone is one. This rearrangement joins TRBV4-3 to TRBJ2-1; tentatively, D is TRBD1 or TRBD2 (5 bases each). The germline V and J ends were trimmed by 0 bases and 8 bases, with 8 bases remaining between them. CDR3 length: 13 residues. Germline V lookup: CDR1 LGHNA, CDR2 YSLEER. CDR3 bases: TGCGCCAGCAGCCAAGATTGGGGGTATGAGCAGTTCTTC. Translating gives CASSQDWGYEQFF.

The chain employs TRBV9 and TRBJ1-2, with D possibly TRBD1 on 6 matching bases. CDR1 and CDR2 (germline): SGDLS, YYNGEE. The ends were cut back, 3 bases at V and 1 base at J, with 10 bases in the middle. The CDR3 spans 14 residues. CDR3 sequence (DNA): TGTGCCAGCAGCGGCAGGGGACATAACTATGGCTACACCTTC. Protein sequence: CASSGRGHNYGYTF. The full variable domain, completed using reference TRBV9 and TRBJ1-2, is DSGVTQTPKHLITATGQRVTLRCSPRSGDLSVYWYQQSLDQGLQFLIQYYNGEERAKGNILERFSAQQFPDLHSELNLSSLELGDSALYFCASSGRGHNYGYTFGSGTRLTVV.

The chain couples TRBV30 to TRBJ1-4; tentatively, D is TRBD1 (5 bases). From germline, CDR1 is GTSNPN and CDR2 SVGIG (reference sequence). V was trimmed by 1 base and J by 8 bases, leaving 17 bases between them. The CDR3 has 15 residues. CDR3 amino acids: CAWSASGGDGEKLFF. The CDR3, as DNA: TGTGCCTGGAGTGCCTCGGGGGGAGATGGGGAAAAACTGTTTTTT.